The 22 T cell receptor beta chains below were found in one sample sequenced in a study of blood T cell repertoires in COVID-19. Profiled with immunoSEQ multiplex PCR; TCRdb holds only in-frame clones, not every one. The table includes more than 65,000 clones, approximately 80% detected once. Specimen: peripheral blood. These TCRs come from a man aged 30-40 years with COVID-19, enrolled during active disease.

The V gene is TRBV5-6, the J gene TRBJ1-1, with 7 bases lining up with TRBD1. Germline V gene lookup returns CDR1 SGHDT and CDR2 YYEEEE. CDR3 size: 17 residues. With 0 bases clipped from V and 3 bases from J, the junction kept 11 bases outside the gene matches. CDR3 DNA sequence: TGTGCCAGCAGCTTGGTAGGGGGCCGTGGGTGGGACACTGAAGCTTTCTTT. As protein: CASSLVGGRGWDTEAFF.

This chain connects TRBV11-2 to TRBJ2-6, with D uncertain. This CDR3 contains 15 residues. The germline V gene has CDR1 SGHAT and CDR2 FQNNGV. Trimming took off 5 bases at V and 4 bases at J, with 12 bases between the two ends. As DNA, the CDR3 is TGTGCCAGCAGCCCTACAGAGTCGGGGGCCAACGTCCTGACTTTC. Translating gives CASSPTESGANVLTF.

This clone appeared once. This chain joins TRBV11-2 and TRBJ2-7; perhaps TRBD1 as D (6 bases). This CDR3 spans 15 amino acids. Germline V lookup: CDR1 SGHAT, CDR2 FQNNGV. The V end lost 1 base, the J end lost 3 bases, and 13 bases lay between the germline ends. CDR3 protein: CASSLVQGIYYEQYF. Here the CDR3 DNA reads TGTGCCAGCAGCTTAGTGCAGGGGATATACTACGAGCAGTACTTC. Looking up the rest from reference TRBV11-2 and TRBJ2-7 gives the full variable domain: EAGVAQSPRYKIIEKRQSVAFWCNPISGHATLYWYQQILGQGPKLLIQFQNNGVVDDSQLPKDRFSAERLKGVDSTLKIQPAKLEDSAVYLCASSLVQGIYYEQYFGPGTRLTVT.

The J gene is TRBJ1-1, the V gene TRBV5-4; 7 bases are shared with TRBD1. With V trimmed by 4 bases and J by 4 bases, 4 bases remained unmatched. This CDR3 is 13 amino acids long. Germline CDR1 reads SGHNT; CDR2 reads YYREEE (reference sequence). CDR3 coding DNA: TGTGCCAGCAGCAGGGACAGTGGCACTGAAGCTTTCTTT. It codes for CASSRDSGTEAFF.

The chain carries TRBV2 and TRBJ1-5, with 7 bases lining up with TRBD1. J gave up 3 bases and V 6 bases, and 8 bases lay outside the gene matches. CDR3 length equals 15 residues. In germline, CDR1 is SNHLY, CDR2 FYNNEI. CDR3 nucleotides: TGTGCCAGCAGGTCGGAACAGGGGTTCAATCAGCCCCAGCATTTT. Its translation is CASRSEQGFNQPQHF.

The V gene is TRBV2, the J gene TRBJ1-2; possibly TRBD1 for D (6 bases). V lost 11 bases, J lost 3 bases, and 16 bases lay in between. The CDR3 is made up of 13 amino acids. The germline gives CDR1 SNHLY, CDR2 FYNNEI. This CDR3 is CAGGADGDYGYTF. The CDR3 nucleotides are TGTGCCGGGGGGGCGGATGGGGACTATGGCTACACCTTC. Complete variable domain (other parts from reference TRBV2 and TRBJ1-2): EPEVTQTPSHQVTQMGQEVILRCVPISNHLYFYWYRQILGQKVEFLVSFYNNEISEKSEIFDDQFSVERPDGSNFTLKIRSTKLEDSAMYFCAGGADGDYGYTFGSGTRLTVV.

The chain recombines TRBV19 with TRBJ1-5, with 10 bases lining up with TRBD1. With 5 bases clipped from V and 7 bases from J, the junction kept 11 bases outside the gene matches. The CDR3 runs 16 residues. Germline loops: CDR1 LNHDA, CDR2 SQIVND (reference sequence). The CDR3 DNA sequence: TGTGCCAGTAGTCTCCGGGACAGGGGAGGAGGGCAGCCCCAGCATTTT. Translation: CASSLRDRGGGQPQHF.

V usage is TRBV7-9 and J usage is TRBJ1-5; D might be TRBD1 (6 bases). The CDR3 runs 12 residues. Germline V gene sequence: CDR1 SEHNR, CDR2 FQNEAQ (reference sequence). The ends were cut back, 10 bases at V and 4 bases at J, with 11 bases in the middle. This CDR3 reads CATSQGNQPQHF. In DNA, the CDR3 is TGTGCCACATCGCAGGGGAATCAGCCCCAGCATTTT.

V usage is TRBV10-3 and J usage is TRBJ2-1; 9 positions match TRBD2. J gave up 8 bases and V 10 bases, and 9 bases lay outside the gene matches. There are 13 residues in the CDR3. CDR1 is ENHRY and CDR2 is SYGVKD in the germline V gene. CDR3 amino acids: CATGLAFAYEQFF. CDR3 nucleotides: TGTGCCACGGGACTAGCTTTCGCCTATGAGCAGTTCTTC.

CDR3 region: CASSPAGVDEKLFF. DNA for the CDR3: TGTGCCAGCTCACCAGCAGGGGTAGATGAAAAACTGTTTTTT. V gene TRBV18 combines with J gene TRBJ1-4; D may be TRBD1 (6 bases). V was cut by 2 bases and J by 6 bases, with 10 bases left in between. The CDR3 is 14 amino acids. Germline V CDR1 and CDR2: KGHSH, LQKENI.

The CDR3 loop reads CASSLAGQGTEAFF. The DNA of the CDR3 is TGTGCCAGCAGCTTAGCGGGACAGGGGACTGAAGCTTTCTTT. The chain links TRBV11-2 to TRBJ1-1; 10 bases match TRBD1. Per the germline V gene, CDR1 is SGHAT and CDR2 is FQNNGV. This CDR3 comprises 14 residues. Losses at the gene ends were 1 base for V and 5 bases for J; bases not matched to a gene: 1.

The V and J genes are TRBV7-9 and TRBJ1-3; 7 bases are a match to TRBD1. Germline assignment: CDR1 SEHNR and CDR2 FQNEAQ (reference sequence). The CDR3 loop spans 13 amino acids. The junction had 2 bases not matched to a gene; V was cut back by 5 bases and J by 4 bases. The CDR3 bases are TGTGCCAGCAGCACACAGGGGGGAAACACCATATATTTT. It translates to CASSTQGGNTIYF. The whole variable domain, remainder taken from reference TRBV7-9 and TRBJ1-3, is DTGVSQNPRHKITKRGQNVTFRCDPISEHNRLYWYRQTLGQGPEFLTYFQNEAQLEKSRLLSDRFSAERPKGSFSTLEIQRTEQGDSAMYLCASSTQGGNTIYFGEGSWLTVV.

V usage is TRBV7-9 and J usage is TRBJ2-1, with D unresolved. Germline CDR1 and CDR2: SEHNR and FQNEAQ (reference sequence). CDR3 length equals 15 residues. With 4 bases removed from V and 3 bases from J, the gap between germline ends came to 13 bases. CDR3 DNA sequence: TGTGCCAGCAGCTCCGCAGCGTCTAACTACAATGAGCAGTTCTTC. It encodes CASSSAASNYNEQFF.

The CDR3 here is CASSSRTGVDEKLFF. The CDR3 bases are TGTGCCAGCAGTTCCCGGACAGGGGTTGATGAAAAACTGTTTTTT. The rearrangement links TRBV28 to TRBJ1-4, with TRBD1 matching 9 bases. In germline, CDR1 is MDHEN, CDR2 SYDVKM. The CDR3 loop spans 15 amino acids. V trimming: 4 bases; J trimming: 6 bases; junction bases outside the gene matches: 6.

The V and J genes are TRBV19 and TRBJ2-3; D is possibly TRBD2 (6 bases). The germline CDR1 and CDR2 sequences are LNHDA and SQIVND (reference sequence). V lost 4 bases, J lost 1 base, and 18 bases lay in between. This CDR3 has 17 residues. As DNA, the CDR3 is TGTGCCAGTAGTAACAGCATCGGCGCGGGGCGCACAGATACGCAGTATTTT. Translation: CASSNSIGAGRTDTQYF. Full variable domain (remainder filled in from reference TRBV19 and TRBJ2-3): DGGITQSPKYLFRKEGQNVTLSCEQNLNHDAMYWYRQDPGQGLRLIYYSQIVNDFQKGDIAEGYSVSREKKESFPLTVTSAQKNPTAFYLCASSNSIGAGRTDTQYFGPGTRLTVL.

V is TRBV3-1 (or the pseudogene TRBV3-2) and J is TRBJ1-4; D remains ambiguous. Germline values: CDR1 LGHDT, CDR2 YNNKEL (reference sequence). The CDR3 consists of 16 residues. Trimming took 0 bases from V and 5 from J, leaving 13 bases between them. DNA of the CDR3: TGTGCCAGCAGCCAAGAAGGCGGGCCGAGAAATGAAAAACTGTTTTTT. This sequence encodes CASSQEGGPRNEKLFF.

The chain combines TRBV11-1 with TRBJ2-7; 13 positions agree with TRBD2. The CDR3 covers 16 residues. Losses at the gene ends were 0 bases for V and 2 bases for J; bases not matched to a gene: 1. Germline V gives CDR1 SGHAT, CDR2 FQDESV (reference sequence). This chain's CDR3 is CASSLAGLAGAYEQYF. In DNA form, the CDR3 reads TGTGCCAGCAGCTTAGCTGGACTAGCGGGAGCCTACGAGCAGTACTTC.

The CDR3 DNA reads TGTGCCAGCATCTTGACTAGCGGGAGAGGTGAGACCCAGTACTTC. This sequence encodes CASILTSGRGETQYF. The chain combines TRBV6-5 with TRBJ2-5, with 12 bases identical to TRBD2. Germline V gene lookup returns CDR1 MNHEY and CDR2 SVGAGI. V trimming: 7 bases; J trimming: 5 bases; junction bases outside the gene matches: 8. The CDR3 consists of 15 residues.

This chain joins TRBV2 and TRBJ1-1; D unresolved. Deletions cut 6 bases from V and 7 bases from J, with 6 bases between. CDR3 size: 10 residues. Germline CDR1 SNHLY, CDR2 FYNNEI. DNA of the CDR3: TGTGCCAGCAGCTACGGTGAAGCTTTCTTT. It codes for CASSYGEAFF.

This chain links TRBV28 with TRBJ2-4, with D possibly being TRBD2 (5 bases). The V gene lost 1 base and the J gene lost 1 base, with 11 bases spanning the gap. Germline CDR1 is MDHEN and CDR2 is SYDVKM. This CDR3 contains 16 residues. The DNA for the CDR3 is TGTGCCAGCAGTTTATCTACTAGTTGGGCCAAAAACATTCAGTACTTC. Translating gives CASSLSTSWAKNIQYF.

This chain connects TRBV7-2 to TRBJ1-1; possibly TRBD1 for D (6 bases). Trimming took off 5 bases at V and 5 bases at J, with 15 bases between the two ends. There are 14 residues in the CDR3. The germline CDR1 and CDR2 sequences are SGHTA and FQGNSA. CDR3 DNA: TGTGCCAGCAGCCCAAGCCAGGGGCGGACTGAAGCTTTCTTT. It specifies CASSPSQGRTEAFF.

The CDR3 sequence is CASSAQSGRAPRTDTQYF. The CDR3 nucleotides are TGTGCCAGCAGTGCCCAAAGCGGGAGGGCCCCACGCACAGATACGCAGTATTTT. The V and J genes are TRBV25-1 and TRBJ2-3, with TRBD2 identical over 10 bases. The CDR3 is 18 residues long. With 4 bases clipped from V and 1 base from J, the junction kept 11 bases outside the gene matches. Per the germline V gene, CDR1 is MGHDK and CDR2 is SYGVNS.